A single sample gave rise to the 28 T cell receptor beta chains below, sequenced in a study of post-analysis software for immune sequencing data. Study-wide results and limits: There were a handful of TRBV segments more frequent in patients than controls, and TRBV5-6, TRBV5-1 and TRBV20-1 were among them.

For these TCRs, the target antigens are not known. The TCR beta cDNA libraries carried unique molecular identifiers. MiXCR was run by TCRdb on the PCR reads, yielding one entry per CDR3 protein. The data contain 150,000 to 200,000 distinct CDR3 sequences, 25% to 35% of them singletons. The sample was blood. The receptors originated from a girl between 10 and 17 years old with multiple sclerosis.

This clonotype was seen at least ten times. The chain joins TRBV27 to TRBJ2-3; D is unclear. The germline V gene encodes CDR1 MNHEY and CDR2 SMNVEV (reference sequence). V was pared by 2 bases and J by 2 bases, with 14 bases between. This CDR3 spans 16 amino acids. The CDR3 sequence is CASSLLSFGTTDTQYF. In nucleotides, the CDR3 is TGTGCCAGCAGTTTACTTAGTTTTGGAACCACAGATACGCAGTATTTT.

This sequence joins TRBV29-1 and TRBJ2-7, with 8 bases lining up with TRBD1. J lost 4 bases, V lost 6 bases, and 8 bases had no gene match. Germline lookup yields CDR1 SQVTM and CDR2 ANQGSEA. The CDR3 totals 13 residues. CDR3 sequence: CSVDGQGTYEQYF. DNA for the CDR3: TGCAGCGTGGATGGACAGGGCACGTACGAGCAGTACTTC.

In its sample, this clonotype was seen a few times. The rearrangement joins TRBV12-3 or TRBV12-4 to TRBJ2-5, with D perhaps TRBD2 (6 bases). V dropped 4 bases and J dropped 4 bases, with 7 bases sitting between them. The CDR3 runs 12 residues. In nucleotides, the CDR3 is TGTGCCAGCAGTTCGGGGGTAGAGACCCAGTACTTC. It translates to CASSSGVETQYF.

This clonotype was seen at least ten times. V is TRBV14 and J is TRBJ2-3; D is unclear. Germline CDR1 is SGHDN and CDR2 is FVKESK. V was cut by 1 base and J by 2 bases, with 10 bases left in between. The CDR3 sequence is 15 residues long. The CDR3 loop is CASSQVDPYTDTQYF. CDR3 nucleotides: TGTGCCAGCAGCCAAGTCGATCCTTACACAGATACGCAGTATTTT.

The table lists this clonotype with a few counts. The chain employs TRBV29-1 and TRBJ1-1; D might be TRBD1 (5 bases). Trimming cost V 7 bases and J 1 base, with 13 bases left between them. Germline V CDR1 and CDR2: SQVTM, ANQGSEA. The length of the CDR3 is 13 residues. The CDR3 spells CSDQYGGNTEAFF. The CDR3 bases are TGCAGCGACCAGTACGGGGGGAACACTGAAGCTTTCTTT.

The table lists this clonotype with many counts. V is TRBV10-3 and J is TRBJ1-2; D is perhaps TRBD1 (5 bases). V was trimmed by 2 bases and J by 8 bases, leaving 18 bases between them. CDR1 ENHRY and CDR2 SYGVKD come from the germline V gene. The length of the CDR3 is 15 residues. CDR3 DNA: TGTGCCATCAGTGAGGTCCCGCAGGGCCCAGGCGGCTACACCTTC. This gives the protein CAISEVPQGPGGYTF.

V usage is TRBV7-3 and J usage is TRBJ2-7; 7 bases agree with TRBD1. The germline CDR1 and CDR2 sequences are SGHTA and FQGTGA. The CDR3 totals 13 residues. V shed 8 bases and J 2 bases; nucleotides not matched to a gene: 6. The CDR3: CASASQGAYEQYF. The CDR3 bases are TGTGCCAGCGCTAGCCAGGGGGCCTACGAGCAGTACTTC.

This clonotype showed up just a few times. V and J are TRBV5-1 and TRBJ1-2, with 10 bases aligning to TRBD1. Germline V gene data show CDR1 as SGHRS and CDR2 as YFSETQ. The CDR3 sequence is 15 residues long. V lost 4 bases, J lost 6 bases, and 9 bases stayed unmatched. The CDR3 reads CASSRQGTGENGYTF. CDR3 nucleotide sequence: TGCGCCAGCAGCCGCCAAGGGACAGGGGAAAATGGCTACACCTTC.

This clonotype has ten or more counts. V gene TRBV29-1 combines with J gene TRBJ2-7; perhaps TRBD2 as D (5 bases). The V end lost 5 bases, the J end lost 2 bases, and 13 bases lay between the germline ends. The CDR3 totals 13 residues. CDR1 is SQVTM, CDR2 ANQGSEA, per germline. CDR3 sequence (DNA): TGCAGCGTTCGAGACTACGCAGCCTACGAGCAGTACTTC. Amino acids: CSVRDYAAYEQYF.

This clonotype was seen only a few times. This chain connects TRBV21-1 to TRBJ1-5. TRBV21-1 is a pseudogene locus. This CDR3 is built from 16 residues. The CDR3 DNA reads TGTGCCAGCACCGGAAATCGTGGTCCGAGGGTACAGCCCCAGCATTTT. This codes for CASTGNRGPRVQPQHF.

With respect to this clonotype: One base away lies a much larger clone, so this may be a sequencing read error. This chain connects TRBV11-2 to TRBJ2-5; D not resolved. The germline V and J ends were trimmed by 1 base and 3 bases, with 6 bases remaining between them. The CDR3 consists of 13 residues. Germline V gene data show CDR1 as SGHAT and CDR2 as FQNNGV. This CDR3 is CASSLGPEETQYF. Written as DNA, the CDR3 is TGTGCCAGCAGCTTAGGACCTGAAGAGACCCAGTACTTC.

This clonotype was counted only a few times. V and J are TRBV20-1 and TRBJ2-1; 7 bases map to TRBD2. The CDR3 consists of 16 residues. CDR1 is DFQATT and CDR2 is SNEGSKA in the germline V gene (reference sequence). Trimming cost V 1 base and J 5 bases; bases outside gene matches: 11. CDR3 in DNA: TGCAGTGCTAGAGGTCCGGGTACTAGCGTTGACAATGAGCAGTTCTTC. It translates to CSARGPGTSVDNEQFF.

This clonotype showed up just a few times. The CDR3 protein is CASSSPTGLWGAGVSLSPLHF. The CDR3 nucleotides are TGTGCCAGCAGCTCACCTACGGGGCTATGGGGGGCCGGGGTCAGTTTATCACCCCTCCACTTT. The genes are TRBV11-2 and TRBJ1-6, with D perhaps matching TRBD1 (6 bases). Looked up from germline, CDR1 is SGHAT and CDR2 is FQNNGV. Trimming pared 4 bases from V and 10 bases from J, leaving 35 bases between. CDR3 length: 21 amino acids. The full variable domain, its missing parts supplied by reference TRBV11-2 and TRBJ1-6, is EAGVAQSPRYKIIEKRQSVAFWCNPISGHATLYWYQQILGQGPKLLIQFQNNGVVDDSQLPKDRFSAERLKGVDSTLKIQPAKLEDSAVYLCASSSPTGLWGAGVSLSPLHFGNGTRLTVT.

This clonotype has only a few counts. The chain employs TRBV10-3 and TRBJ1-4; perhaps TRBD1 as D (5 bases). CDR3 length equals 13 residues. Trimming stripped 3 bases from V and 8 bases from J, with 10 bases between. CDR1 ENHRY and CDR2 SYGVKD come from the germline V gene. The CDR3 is CAISDRGDEKLFF. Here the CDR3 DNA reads TGTGCCATCAGTGACCGTGGGGACGAAAAACTGTTTTTT.

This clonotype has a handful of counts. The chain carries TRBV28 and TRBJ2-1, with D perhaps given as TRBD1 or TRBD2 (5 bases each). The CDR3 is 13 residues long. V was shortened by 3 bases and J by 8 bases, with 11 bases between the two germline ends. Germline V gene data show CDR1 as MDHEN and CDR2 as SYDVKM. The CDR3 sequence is CASSLGQGDEQFF. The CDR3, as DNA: TGTGCCAGCAGTTTGGGGCAGGGAGATGAGCAGTTCTTC.

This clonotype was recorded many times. Written as DNA, the CDR3 is TGCAGTGCTAAGAAAGGGGCCAAAAACATTCAGTACTTC. Its protein is CSAKKGAKNIQYF. This chain connects TRBV20-1 to TRBJ2-4; D not resolved. Deletions cut 4 bases from V and 1 base from J, with 8 bases between. In germline, CDR1 is DFQATT, CDR2 SNEGSKA (reference sequence). The CDR3 totals 13 residues.

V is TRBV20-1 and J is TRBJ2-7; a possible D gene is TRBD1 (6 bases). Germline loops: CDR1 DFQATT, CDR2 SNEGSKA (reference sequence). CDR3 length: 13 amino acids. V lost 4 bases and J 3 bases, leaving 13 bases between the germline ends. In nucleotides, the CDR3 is TGCAGTGCTAACAGGGCCGTAGACTACGAGCAGTACTTC. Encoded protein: CSANRAVDYEQYF.

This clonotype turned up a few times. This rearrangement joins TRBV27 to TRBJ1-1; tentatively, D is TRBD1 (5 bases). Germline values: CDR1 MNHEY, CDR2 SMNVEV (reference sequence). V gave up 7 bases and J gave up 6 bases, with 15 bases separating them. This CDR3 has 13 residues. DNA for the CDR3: TGTGCCAGCACAACAGGAAAGTTTGCTGAAGCTTTCTTT. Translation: CASTTGKFAEAFF.

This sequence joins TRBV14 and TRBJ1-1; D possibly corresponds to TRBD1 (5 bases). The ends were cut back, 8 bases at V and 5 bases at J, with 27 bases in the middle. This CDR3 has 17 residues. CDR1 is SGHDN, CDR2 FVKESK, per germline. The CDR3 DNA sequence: TGTGCCAGCTTTCCGATACCGGGGCACACCACCAAGACTGAAGCTTTCTTT. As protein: CASFPIPGHTTKTEAFF.

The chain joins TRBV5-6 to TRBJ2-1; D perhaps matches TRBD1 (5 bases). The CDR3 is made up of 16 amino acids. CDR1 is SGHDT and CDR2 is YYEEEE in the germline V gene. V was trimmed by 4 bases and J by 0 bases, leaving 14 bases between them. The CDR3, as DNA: TGTGCCAGCAGCGGAAGCAGGGCTAGCTCCTACAATGAGCAGTTCTTC. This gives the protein CASSGSRASSYNEQFF.

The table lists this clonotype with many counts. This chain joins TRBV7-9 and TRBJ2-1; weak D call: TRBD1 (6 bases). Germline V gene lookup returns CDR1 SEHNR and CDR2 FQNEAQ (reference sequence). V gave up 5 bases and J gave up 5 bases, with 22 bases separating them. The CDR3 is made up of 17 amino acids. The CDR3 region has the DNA TGTGCCAGCAGCGGATTACCAACAGGGACCCGAAACAATGAGCAGTTCTTC. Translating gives CASSGLPTGTRNNEQFF.

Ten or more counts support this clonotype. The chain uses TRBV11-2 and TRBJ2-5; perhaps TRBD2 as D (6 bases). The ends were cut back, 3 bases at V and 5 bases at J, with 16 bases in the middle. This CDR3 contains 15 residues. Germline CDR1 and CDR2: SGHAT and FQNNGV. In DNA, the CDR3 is TGTGCCAGCAGCTTTGGAGGGAACTTAGGGGAGACCCAGTACTTC. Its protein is CASSFGGNLGETQYF.

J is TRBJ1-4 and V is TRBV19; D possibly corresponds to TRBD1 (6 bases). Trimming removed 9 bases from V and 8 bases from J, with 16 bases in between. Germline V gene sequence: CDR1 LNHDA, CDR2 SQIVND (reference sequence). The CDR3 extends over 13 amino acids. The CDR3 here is CASVNRAGEKLFF. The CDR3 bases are TGTGCCAGCGTTAACAGGGCGGGGGAAAAACTGTTTTTT.

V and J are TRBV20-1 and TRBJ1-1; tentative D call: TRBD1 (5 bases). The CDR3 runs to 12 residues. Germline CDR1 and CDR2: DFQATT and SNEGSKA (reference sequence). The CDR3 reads CSGGRLNTEAFF. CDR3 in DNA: TGCAGCGGGGGGAGGTTGAACACTGAAGCTTTCTTT.

The CDR3 loop is CASSQVVSTSYNSPLHF. In DNA, the CDR3 is TGTGCCAGCAGCCAAGTTGTCTCCACTTCTTATAATTCACCCCTCCACTTT. This chain connects TRBV3-1 to TRBJ1-6; the D is unclear. Germline CDR1 and CDR2: LGHDT and YNNKEL (reference sequence). V shed 1 base and J shed 4 bases, with 14 bases lying between them. This CDR3 spans 17 amino acids.

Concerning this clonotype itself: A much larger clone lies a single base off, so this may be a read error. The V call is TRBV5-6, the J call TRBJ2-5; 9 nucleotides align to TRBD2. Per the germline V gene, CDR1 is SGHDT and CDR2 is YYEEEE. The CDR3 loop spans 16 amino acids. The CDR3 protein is CANSSPGLAEEETQYF. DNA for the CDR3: TGTGCCAACAGCTCCCCGGGACTAGCTGAAGAAGAGACCCAGTACTTC.

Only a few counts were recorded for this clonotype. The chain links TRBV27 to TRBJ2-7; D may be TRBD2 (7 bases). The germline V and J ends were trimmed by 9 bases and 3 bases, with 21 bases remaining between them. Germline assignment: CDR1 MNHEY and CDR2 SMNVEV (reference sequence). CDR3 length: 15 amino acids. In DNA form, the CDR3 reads TGTGCCAGTAGCGAACAGGGAGGGGTCTGCTACGAGCAGTACTTC. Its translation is CASSEQGGVCYEQYF.

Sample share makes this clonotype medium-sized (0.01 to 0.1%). The CDR3 nucleotides are TGTGCCAGCAGAACCAGGGAAAGCTCCTACGAGCAGTACTTC. Amino acids: CASRTRESSYEQYF. V gene TRBV6-6 combines with J gene TRBJ2-7, with a tentative D call TRBD1 (5 bases). In germline, CDR1 is MNHNY, CDR2 SVGAGI (reference sequence). The V gene lost 6 bases and the J gene lost 0 bases, with 12 bases spanning the gap. The CDR3 has 14 residues.